Following are 28 T cell receptor beta chains from one sample sequenced in a study of regulatory T cells in long-lasting Graves disease. Time point indicated: persistent/refractory GD, antithyroid drugs over 5 years with positive TRAb. With RNA extracted from PBMCs as input, the TCR library was made. To make TCR beta libraries, researchers used iRepertoire HTBI primers and Arm-PCR of CDR3 regions. In TCRdb, the multiplex PCR reads were re-called with MiXCR into one record per CDR3 protein. The table includes hundreds of thousands of distinct CDR3 sequences, about 30% detected once. The source material was peripheral blood mononuclear cells (PBMCs), sampled when the disease was refractory, from a patient treated with antithyroid drugs. The receptors here all came from a female donor with Graves disease.

This clonotype was counted only a few times. V usage is TRBV18 and J usage is TRBJ1-6, with no clear D. This CDR3 spans 14 amino acids. V lost 2 bases to trimming and J lost 2 bases, with 4 bases between them. Germline loops: CDR1 KGHSH, CDR2 LQKENI. The CDR3 sequence is CASSPDAYNSPLHF. In DNA, the CDR3 is TGTGCCAGCTCACCAGACGCCTATAATTCACCCCTCCACTTT.

V and J are TRBV6-5 and TRBJ1-5; no reliable D call. Germline-derived CDR1 and CDR2 are MNHEY and SVGAGI. Trimming shortened V by 4 bases and J by 2 bases, and 12 bases separated the two germline ends. The CDR3 has 15 residues. The CDR3 DNA sequence: TGTGCCAGCAGTTCCGGACCCATGGGCAATCAGCCCCAGCATTTT. Translation: CASSSGPMGNQPQHF.

This clonotype appeared a few times. The chain links TRBV30 to TRBJ2-7, with D perhaps matching TRBD2 (5 bases). The CDR3 length is 14 residues. V was shortened by 3 bases and J by 0 bases, with 12 bases between the two germline ends. Germline V CDR1 and CDR2: GTSNPN, SVGIG (reference sequence). CDR3 loop: CAWSRQRISYEQYF. CDR3 sequence (DNA): TGTGCCTGGAGCCGCCAGCGGATCTCCTACGAGCAGTACTTC. Full variable domain (missing parts from reference TRBV30 and TRBJ2-7): SQTIHQWPATLVQPVGSPLSLECTVEGTSNPNLYWYRQAAGRGLQLLFYSVGIGQISSEVPQNLSASRPQDRQFILSSKKLLLSDSGFYLCAWSRQRISYEQYFGPGTRLTVT.

This clonotype was counted a single time. The chain employs TRBV6-2 or TRBV6-3 and TRBJ2-4; the D gene is possibly TRBD2 (6 bases). V was trimmed by 5 bases and J by 4 bases, leaving 15 bases between them. This CDR3 comprises 15 residues. CDR1 and CDR2 (germline): MNHEY, SVGEGT. The CDR3 is CASSRQSGTKNIQYF. CDR3 in DNA: TGTGCCAGCAGTCGCCAGTCCGGGACTAAAAACATTCAGTACTTC.

The rearrangement uses TRBV30 and TRBJ1-1; 9 nucleotides agree with TRBD1. This CDR3 spans 12 amino acids. Germline CDR1 and CDR2: GTSNPN and SVGIG (reference sequence). The junction had 1 base not matched to a gene; V was cut back by 5 bases and J by 3 bases. CDR3 in DNA: TGTGCCTGGGGGGACAGGGACACTGAAGCTTTCTTT. Translating gives CAWGDRDTEAFF.

This clonotype came up many times. V is TRBV12-3 or TRBV12-4 and J is TRBJ2-5; 9 bases agree with TRBD1. The CDR3 runs 18 residues. V gave up 3 bases and J gave up 4 bases; unmatched junction bases: 15. This CDR3 reads CASSFGDRARAWGETQYF. CDR3 DNA sequence: TGTGCCAGCAGTTTTGGGGACAGGGCGAGGGCATGGGGAGAGACCCAGTACTTC.

The chain carries TRBV3-1 and TRBJ2-3; 11 bases map to TRBD2. The CDR3 has 17 amino acids. Germline V gene data show CDR1 as LGHDT and CDR2 as YNNKEL (reference sequence). Losses at the gene ends were 0 bases for V and 5 bases for J; bases not matched to a gene: 7. CDR3 protein: CASSQDQVAGGRDTQYF. In nucleotides, the CDR3 is TGTGCCAGCAGCCAAGATCAAGTAGCGGGAGGGCGAGATACGCAGTATTTT.

The chain uses TRBV28 and TRBJ1-6; TRBD1 might be the D (5 bases). The germline V gene has CDR1 MDHEN and CDR2 SYDVKM. Deletions cut 2 bases from V and 15 bases from J, with 11 bases between. The CDR3 runs to 12 residues. CDR3 sequence: CASSLKVRGLHF. CDR3 coding DNA: TGTGCCAGCAGTTTAAAAGTAAGGGGCCTCCACTTT. Using reference TRBV28 and TRBJ1-6 for the parts outside the CDR3, the full variable domain is DVKVTQSSRYLVKRTGEKVFLECVQDMDHENMFWYRQDPGLGLRLIYFSYDVKMKEKGDIPEGYSVSREKKERFSLILESASTNQTSMYLCASSLKVRGLHFGNGTRLTVT.

This clonotype was counted ten times or more. The J gene is TRBJ1-2, the V gene TRBV27; D possibly corresponds to TRBD1 (5 bases). The CDR3 consists of 12 residues. Germline V CDR1 and CDR2: MNHEY, SMNVEV (reference sequence). V lost 2 bases to trimming and J lost 8 bases, with 9 bases between them. The CDR3 nucleotides are TGTGCCAGCAGTTTACCAGGGCAAGGCTACACCTTC. It yields the protein CASSLPGQGYTF.

Many counts were recorded for this clonotype. This chain joins TRBV6-5 and TRBJ2-5, with TRBD2 matching over 7 bases. The CDR3 length is 15 residues. Germline V gene data show CDR1 as MNHEY and CDR2 as SVGAGI. V shed 0 bases, J shed 1 base, and the junction held 2 bases outside the gene matches. CDR3 sequence: CASSYSASGQETQYF. In nucleotides, the CDR3 is TGTGCCAGCAGTTACTCTGCTAGCGGCCAAGAGACCCAGTACTTC.

J is TRBJ1-1 and V is TRBV6-1, with D maybe TRBD1 (5 bases). The CDR3 is made up of 15 amino acids. From germline, CDR1 is MNHNS and CDR2 SASEGT. Between the trimmed V and J ends, which lost 3 bases and 5 bases, there was a span of 16 bases. The CDR3, as DNA: TGTGCCAGCAGTGATCCGGGACCCGCACTGACTGAAGCTTTCTTT. This encodes CASSDPGPALTEAFF.

With regard to this clonotype: Since a much larger clone is just one base distant, this may be a read error. The chain uses TRBV6-2 or TRBV6-3 and TRBJ1-5, with D perhaps TRBD1 (6 bases). Germline V lookup: CDR1 MNHEY, CDR2 SVGEGT. The CDR3 totals 17 residues. Written as DNA, the CDR3 is TGTGTCAGCACTAAACAGGGAACCCCCAGCATTGGGCAGCCCCAGCATTTT. Its protein product is CVSTKQGTPSIGQPQHF.

The CDR3: CASSLFRAPSYEQYF. DNA of the CDR3: TGTGCCAGCAGCTTATTCAGGGCCCCCTCCTACGAGCAGTACTTC. The chain is built from TRBV11-2 and TRBJ2-7, with D maybe TRBD1 (5 bases). This CDR3 has 15 amino acids. Trimming stripped 2 bases from V and 0 bases from J, with 11 bases between. The germline V gene has CDR1 SGHAT and CDR2 FQNNGV.

This clonotype appeared a few times. The chain links TRBV10-3 to TRBJ2-1; TRBD2 agrees at 8 bases. This CDR3 has 14 amino acids. Germline V CDR1 and CDR2: ENHRY, SYGVKD. After removal of 7 bases from V and 4 bases from J, the junction contained 6 bases not matched to a gene. The CDR3 nucleotides read TGTGCCATCAAACCTAGCGGGCCTTACAATGAGCAGTTCTTC. Amino acids: CAIKPSGPYNEQFF.

This clonotype has a count of ten or more. This chain joins TRBV5-1 and TRBJ2-7, with no clear D. CDR1 is SGHRS and CDR2 is YFSETQ in the germline V gene. Trimming stripped 0 bases from V and 5 bases from J, with 6 bases between. CDR3 length equals 12 residues. Written as DNA, the CDR3 is TGCGCCAGCAGCTTGGAGGGTCACGAGCAGTACTTC. This encodes CASSLEGHEQYF. Using reference TRBV5-1 and TRBJ2-7 for the parts outside the CDR3, the full variable domain is KAGVTQTPRYLIKTRGQQVTLSCSPISGHRSVSWYQQTPGQGLQFLFEYFSETQRNKGNFPGRFSGRQFSNSRSEMNVSTLELGDSALYLCASSLEGHEQYFGPGTRLTVT.

Ten or more counts support this clonotype. The DNA of the CDR3 is TGCAGGAGGGGGGATGGGAGCACTGAAGCTTTCTTT. Encoded protein: CRRGDGSTEAFF. The rearrangement links TRBV20-1 to TRBJ1-1, with D perhaps TRBD1 (6 bases). CDR3 size: 12 residues. CDR1 and CDR2 (germline): DFQATT, SNEGSKA (reference sequence).

The DNA of the CDR3 is TGTGCCAGTAGATCGGGGGCTGGGGGTACTGAAGCTTTCTTT. Amino acids: CASRSGAGGTEAFF. V gene TRBV19 combines with J gene TRBJ1-1; maybe TRBD1 (6 bases). The CDR3 loop spans 14 amino acids. The germline CDR1 and CDR2 sequences are LNHDA and SQIVND (reference sequence). V was cut by 6 bases and J by 5 bases, with 16 bases left in between.

The chain has TRBV12-3 or TRBV12-4 and TRBJ1-2; 7 bases are shared with TRBD1. J was trimmed by 10 bases and V by 0 bases; bases with no gene match: 5. The CDR3 loop spans 13 amino acids. For the CDR3, the DNA is TGTGCCAGCAGTTTAGCGGGACAGTGGGTCTACACCTTC. Its translation is CASSLAGQWVYTF.

The rearrangement links TRBV5-6 to TRBJ1-2; D gene unclear. The germline gives CDR1 SGHDT, CDR2 YYEEEE. The CDR3 extends over 13 amino acids. Trimming shortened V by 4 bases and J by 1 base, and 8 bases separated the two germline ends. CDR3 sequence (DNA): TGTGCCAGCAGCATTGCGGGTAACTATGGCTACACCTTC. Its protein is CASSIAGNYGYTF.

This clonotype showed up many times. V is TRBV20-1 and J is TRBJ1-2; the match to TRBD1 covers 7 bases. The ends lost 6 bases at V and 3 bases at J; junction bases unmatched: 7. The CDR3 consists of 13 residues. Germline CDR1 reads DFQATT; CDR2 reads SNEGSKA (reference sequence). The CDR3 sequence: CSALHDRDYGYTF. CDR3 sequence (DNA): TGCAGTGCCCTTCATGACAGGGACTATGGCTACACCTTC.

Turning to this clonotype: A single base separates this from a much larger clone, so it may be a read error. The V gene is TRBV2, the J gene TRBJ1-5; maybe TRBD1 (5 bases). CDR3 length: 17 amino acids. V lost 3 bases and J 5 bases, leaving 20 bases between the germline ends. CDR1 is SNHLY, CDR2 FYNNEI, per germline. The CDR3 protein is CASSEGWVGREDQPQHF. The CDR3 DNA follows: TGTGCCAGCAGTGAGGGCTGGGTCGGCAGGGAAGATCAGCCCCAGCATTTT.

The chain combines TRBV6-1 with TRBJ1-6; TRBD1 is a possible D gene (6 bases). This CDR3 has 14 amino acids. The V end lost 6 bases, the J end lost 10 bases, and 16 bases lay between the germline ends. Germline assignment: CDR1 MNHNS and CDR2 SASEGT. CDR3 residues: CASRYRVDDSPLHF. The CDR3 region has the DNA TGTGCCAGCAGGTACAGGGTAGATGACTCACCCCTCCACTTT.

This clonotype came up many times. J is TRBJ2-2 and V is TRBV28, with D perhaps matching TRBD1 (6 bases). This CDR3 has 14 amino acids. From germline, CDR1 is MDHEN and CDR2 SYDVKM. Trimming removed 5 bases from V and 7 bases from J, with 14 bases in between. The CDR3 here is CASSPPQGYGELFF. The CDR3 nucleotides read TGTGCCAGCAGTCCCCCTCAGGGGTACGGGGAGCTGTTTTTT.

This clonotype showed up just a few times. V usage is TRBV6-2 or TRBV6-3 and J usage is TRBJ2-7, with D possibly TRBD1 on 6 matching bases. This CDR3 spans 15 amino acids. The germline gives CDR1 MNHEY, CDR2 SVGEGT. V lost 5 bases to trimming and J lost 3 bases, with 17 bases between them. CDR3 amino acids: CASSRTGFLGYEQYF. The DNA of the CDR3 is TGTGCCAGCAGTAGAACAGGGTTTTTGGGCTACGAGCAGTACTTC.

This clonotype showed up just a few times. The chain links TRBV19 to TRBJ2-7; the D is unclear. The CDR3 extends over 11 amino acids. Per the germline V gene, CDR1 is LNHDA and CDR2 is SQIVND (reference sequence). The V end lost 3 bases, the J end lost 7 bases, and 7 bases lay between the germline ends. In DNA, the CDR3 is TGTGCCAGTAGTATTGGTGGAGAGCAGTACTTC. Its protein product is CASSIGGEQYF. The full variable domain, rest sourced from reference TRBV19 and TRBJ2-7, is DGGITQSPKYLFRKEGQNVTLSCEQNLNHDAMYWYRQDPGQGLRLIYYSQIVNDFQKGDIAEGYSVSREKKESFPLTVTSAQKNPTAFYLCASSIGGEQYFGPGTRLTVT.

This chain links TRBV6-1 with TRBJ1-5, with unresolved D. Trimming cost V 4 bases and J 1 base, with 8 bases left between them. This CDR3 comprises 14 residues. CDR1 is MNHNS, CDR2 SASEGT, per germline. DNA of the CDR3: TGTGCCAGCAGTGGGGATTGGAGCAATCAGCCCCAGCATTTT. It is translated as CASSGDWSNQPQHF.

The chain combines TRBV28 with TRBJ1-5; D is unclear. This CDR3 contains 15 residues. Germline CDR1 and CDR2: MDHEN and SYDVKM. Between the trimmed V and J ends, which lost 5 bases and 0 bases, there was a span of 11 bases. The CDR3 loop reads CASSIIGFSNQPQHF. For the CDR3, the DNA is TGTGCCAGCAGTATCATAGGGTTTAGCAATCAGCCCCAGCATTTT.

This clonotype was recorded only once. The gene calls are TRBV30 and TRBJ1-3; maybe TRBD1 (6 bases). Germline values: CDR1 GTSNPN, CDR2 SVGIG (reference sequence). V lost 5 bases to trimming and J lost 0 bases, with 11 bases between them. This CDR3 is 14 amino acids long. In nucleotides, the CDR3 is TGTGCCTGGCAACAGGGAAGCTCTGGAAACACCATATATTTT. It codes for CAWQQGSSGNTIYF.